The T cell receptor (beta chain) under discussion was sequenced for a study of T cell repertoires and HLA-DP antigens. Study overall: Alloantigens: one with one groove difference and one with under 11 differences versus self. Sorted CD137+CD4+ samples averaged around 200 ng DNA; pre-culture CD4+ samples, around 1,200 ng.

Concerning this clone: The antigen remains unidentified. The identical CDR3 is also encoded by other nucleotide sequences in the sample.

Generated by immunoSEQ multiplex PCR, the TCRdb table keeps only in-frame clones and is missing some. The sample holds 85,000 to 90,000 clones, approximately 86% seen once. With 2 bases removed from V and 1 base from J, the gap between germline ends came to 5 bases. Germline V gene lookup returns CDR1 KGHSH and CDR2 LQKENI. This CDR3 is built from 13 residues. This sequence joins TRBV18 and TRBJ1-1; D perhaps matches TRBD1 (5 bases). This TCR was sampled from a man aged 50-60 years in good health and CMV-seronegative. What was sequenced was CD4+ T cells from PBMCs. The CDR3 nucleotides read TGTGCCAGCTCACCAGGACAGAACACTGAAGCTTTCTTT. Protein sequence: CASSPGQNTEAFF.